Shown below are 30 T cell receptor beta chains from a single sample sequenced in a study of spatial heterogeneity in lung cancer. TCRdb recomputed calls from the 5' RACE reads with MiXCR, one row per CDR3 protein. The table shows roughly 970 distinct CDR3 sequences, with 25% to 30% occurring only once. Time point given: sample taken at primary tumor resection. Whole RNA, isolated from tumor, nontumor lung or frozen PBMC, was sequenced without prior sorting. The sample consisted of PBMCs, taken at surgery. These receptors were collected from a female donor with early-stage non-small cell lung cancer.

On this clonotype: This beta chain turned up in a library designed for alpha chains; as an off-target read, its abundance says little. The chain carries TRBV10-3 and TRBJ2-3; D might be TRBD1 or TRBD2, each matching 6 bases. The V end was cut by 8 bases, the J end by 0 bases, with 12 bases between. This CDR3 has 14 residues. Germline lookup yields CDR1 ENHRY and CDR2 SYGVKD. The CDR3 spells CAIVRGPSTDTQYF. CDR3 bases: TGTGCCATCGTACGGGGGCCCAGCACAGATACGCAGTATTTT.

This clonotype was picked up a small number of times. Since it is a stray read in a library aimed at alpha chains, this beta chain has a size that is not meaningful. CDR3 coding DNA: TGCGCCAGCAGCAGGTTAAGGACCGGGGAGCTGTTTTTT. Protein: CASSRLRTGELFF. This chain joins TRBV10-1 and TRBJ2-2; D gene unclear. This CDR3 comprises 13 residues. The V gene lost 6 bases and the J gene lost 5 bases, with 10 bases spanning the gap. CDR1 and CDR2 (germline): WNHNN, SYGVQD (reference sequence).

As to this clonotype: This beta chain turned up in a library designed for alpha chains; as an off-target read, its abundance says little. The CDR3 spells CASSLETAGELFF. The CDR3, as DNA: TGTGCCAGCAGCTTGGAGACCGCCGGGGAGCTGTTTTTT. The chain joins TRBV5-5 to TRBJ2-2; D not certain. This CDR3 has 13 residues. Trimming pared 0 bases from V and 6 bases from J, leaving 6 bases between. From germline, CDR1 is SGHKS and CDR2 YYEKEE (reference sequence).

This clonotype is deemed large. In a library made to pick up alpha chains, this beta chain is a stray read with a size that means little. This rearrangement joins TRBV29-1 to TRBJ2-5; 7 bases are a match to TRBD2. The CDR3 consists of 14 residues. Germline assignment: CDR1 SQVTM and CDR2 ANQGSEA. Trimming took 8 bases from V and 4 from J; bases not matched to a gene: 13. The CDR3 spells CSTSGAYRGETQYF. The CDR3 nucleotides are TGCAGCACCAGCGGGGCCTATAGAGGAGAGACCCAGTACTTC.

Details on this clonotype: For a library built for alpha chains, this beta chain is a stray read; little rests on its size. The chain is built from TRBV6-2 or TRBV6-3 and TRBJ1-2; no clear D gene. The V gene lost 0 bases and the J gene lost 2 bases, with 7 bases spanning the gap. The germline V gene has CDR1 MNHEY and CDR2 SVGEGT. CDR3 length equals 14 residues. CDR3 sequence: CASSYSPGNYGYTF. The CDR3 DNA is TGTGCCAGCAGTTACTCACCGGGAAACTATGGCTACACCTTC.

This clonotype was seen only a few times. In a library made to pick up alpha chains, this beta chain is a stray read with a size that means little. J is TRBJ2-5 and V is TRBV28, with D uncertain. This CDR3 contains 11 residues. The germline gives CDR1 MDHEN, CDR2 SYDVKM. V lost 6 bases and J 10 bases, leaving 12 bases between the germline ends. The CDR3 bases are TGTGCCAGCAGCCCCCGACGCGGCCAGTACTTC. As protein: CASSPRRGQYF.

This clonotype was detected a few times. This beta chain appears as a stray read in a library generated for alpha chains; its size is not informative. J is TRBJ2-3 and V is TRBV27, with a possible D match to TRBD2 (7 bases). Germline V lookup: CDR1 MNHEY, CDR2 SMNVEV (reference sequence). Trimming stripped 3 bases from V and 5 bases from J, with 12 bases between. The CDR3 extends over 14 amino acids. The CDR3 DNA is TGTGCCAGCAGTTTCGAGGGGGGGGGAGATACGCAGTATTTT. Its translation: CASSFEGGGDTQYF.

Regarding this clonotype: Within a library made for alpha chains, this beta chain is off target, and its count is uninformative. The chain uses TRBV14 and TRBJ2-1, with 7 bases lining up with TRBD1. Trimming cost V 5 bases and J 5 bases; bases outside gene matches: 12. CDR3 length: 16 residues. CDR1 is SGHDN and CDR2 is FVKESK in the germline V gene. In DNA, the CDR3 is TGTGCCAGCAGCTTCGTTCCGGGACAGTCCGACAATGAGCAGTTCTTC. As protein: CASSFVPGQSDNEQFF.

This clonotype was observed a handful of times. Little can be read into the size of this beta chain, an off-target read in a library designed for alpha chains. The gene calls are TRBV20-1 and TRBJ2-7, with D perhaps TRBD2 (6 bases). This CDR3 contains 13 residues. Germline CDR1 DFQATT, CDR2 SNEGSKA (reference sequence). Between the trimmed V and J ends, which lost 6 bases and 3 bases, there was a span of 15 bases. CDR3 loop: CSATLSGGYEQYV. In nucleotides, the CDR3 is TGCAGTGCAACACTCTCCGGGGGCTACGAGCAGTACGTC.

As to this clonotype: Little can be read into the size of this beta chain, an off-target read in a library designed for alpha chains. This chain links TRBV3-1 with TRBJ2-1, with unresolved D. From germline, CDR1 is LGHDT and CDR2 YNNKEL (reference sequence). The CDR3 is 14 amino acids. V was shortened by 3 bases and J by 0 bases, with 6 bases between the two germline ends. CDR3 protein: CASSHSSSYNEQFF. The DNA of the CDR3 is TGTGCCAGCAGCCACTCGAGCTCCTACAATGAGCAGTTCTTC.

Notes on this clonotype: Within a library made for alpha chains, this beta chain is off target, and its count is uninformative. The V call is TRBV6-5, the J call TRBJ2-7, with 11 bases aligning to TRBD2. This CDR3 has 16 residues. Germline assignment: CDR1 MNHEY and CDR2 SVGAGI. The junction had 13 bases not matched to a gene; V was cut back by 6 bases and J by 6 bases. The CDR3 DNA follows: TGTGCCAGCAGCTTCTGGATCACTAGCGGGAGAAGCGAGCAGTACTTC. It yields the protein CASSFWITSGRSEQYF.

This clonotype was observed a few times. This beta chain slipped into a library made for alpha chains as a stray read, so its size is not meaningful. The chain carries TRBV3-1 and TRBJ2-1; D perhaps matches TRBD2 (6 bases). The CDR3 spans 15 residues. V lost 0 bases, J lost 9 bases, and 15 bases lay in between. CDR1 and CDR2 from the germline V gene are LGHDT and YNNKEL (reference sequence). The CDR3 is CASSQDWPGSPEQFF. CDR3 DNA: TGTGCCAGCAGCCAAGATTGGCCCGGGAGCCCTGAGCAGTTCTTC.

Comment on this clonotype: This beta chain is a stray read from a library made for alpha chains; its abundance is not meaningful. The genes are TRBV19 and TRBJ2-1; 7 nucleotides match TRBD1. V trimming: 3 bases; J trimming: 5 bases; junction bases outside the gene matches: 7. This CDR3 spans 15 amino acids. Germline CDR1 LNHDA, CDR2 SQIVND (reference sequence). The CDR3 nucleotides read TGTGCCAGTAGTATCCGCCGGGACAGAGACAATGAGCAGTTCTTC. Translated: CASSIRRDRDNEQFF.

This clonotype is a singleton in its sample. This beta chain lies outside the target of a library built for alpha chains; its clone size means little. The gene calls are TRBV28 and TRBJ2-7; 12 positions agree with TRBD2. The V segment lost 5 bases and the J segment 2 bases; nucleotides outside the gene matches: 4. This CDR3 region has 15 residues. Looked up from germline, CDR1 is MDHEN and CDR2 is SYDVKM. This CDR3 reads CASSTLAGGPYEQYF. DNA for the CDR3: TGTGCCAGCAGTACACTAGCGGGAGGACCCTACGAGCAGTACTTC.

This clonotype is categorized as large (0.1 to 1%). This beta chain appears as a stray read in a library generated for alpha chains; its size is not informative. This sequence joins TRBV9 and TRBJ2-2; a possible D gene is TRBD2 (6 bases). CDR1 and CDR2 (germline): SGDLS, YYNGEE. This CDR3 is 14 amino acids long. The V end lost 3 bases, the J end lost 7 bases, and 13 bases lay between the germline ends. The CDR3 bases are TGTGCCAGCAGCGGGGGACTGGGAAGCGGGGAGCTGTTTTTT. Translating it yields CASSGGLGSGELFF.

This clonotype is categorized as large. Little can be read into the size of this beta chain, an off-target read in a library designed for alpha chains. The chain uses TRBV4-2 and TRBJ2-1; TRBD2 might be the D (6 bases). Germline CDR1 and CDR2: LGHNA and YNFKEQ. V was trimmed by 2 bases and J by 3 bases, leaving 11 bases between them. The CDR3 sequence is 15 residues long. The CDR3 DNA is TGTGCCAGCAGCCAAACGGGAGCGAACTACAATGAGCAGTTCTTC. Amino acids: CASSQTGANYNEQFF.

This clonotype has only a few counts. This beta chain is a stray read from a library made for alpha chains; its abundance is not meaningful. V is TRBV27 and J is TRBJ2-3, with D maybe TRBD2 (5 bases). CDR1 and CDR2 (germline): MNHEY, SMNVEV (reference sequence). This CDR3 has 15 residues. Trimming shortened V by 5 bases and J by 5 bases, and 17 bases separated the two germline ends. CDR3 sequence: CASSPTTTFGDTQYF. CDR3 bases: TGTGCCAGCAGTCCGACGACTACGTTTGGAGATACGCAGTATTTT.

This clonotype has just a few counts. This beta chain was picked up by a library intended for alpha chains and is off target, so its count carries little meaning. The J gene is TRBJ2-1, the V gene TRBV24-1; a weak D match, TRBD2 (5 bases). The CDR3 extends over 16 amino acids. From germline, CDR1 is KGHDR and CDR2 SFDVKD. V lost 7 bases and J 0 bases, leaving 15 bases between the germline ends. This CDR3 is CATSQADPSSYNEQFF. CDR3 in DNA: TGTGCCACCAGCCAAGCGGACCCGAGCTCCTACAATGAGCAGTTCTTC.

This clonotype showed up just a few times. Because the library targeted alpha chains, this beta chain is an off-target read whose size means little. The chain employs TRBV11-1 and TRBJ2-3, with 10 bases matching TRBD2. The CDR3 is made up of 18 amino acids. Germline trimming cut 4 bases from V and 3 bases from J; bases unmatched to any gene: 13. Germline CDR1 reads SGHAT; CDR2 reads FQDESV (reference sequence). CDR3 loop: CASSSPAGGPIGTDTQYF. The CDR3 coding sequence is TGTGCCAGCAGCTCGCCAGCGGGGGGGCCGATTGGTACAGATACGCAGTATTTT. The variable domain in full, completed from reference TRBV11-1 and TRBJ2-3, reads EAEVAQSPRYKITEKSQAVAFWCDPISGHATLYWYRQILGQGPELLVQFQDESVVDDSQLPKDRFSAERLKGVDSTLKIQPAELGDSAMYLCASSSPAGGPIGTDTQYFGPGTRLTVL.

About this clonotype itself: Because the library targeted alpha chains, this beta chain is an off-target read whose size means little. The V call is TRBV27, the J call TRBJ2-5, with no clear D. Germline CDR1 MNHEY, CDR2 SMNVEV (reference sequence). This CDR3 spans 12 amino acids. V was shortened by 3 bases and J by 4 bases, with 6 bases between the two germline ends. The CDR3 coding sequence is TGTGCCAGCAGTTTGCGTGGAGAGACCCAGTACTTC. It is translated as CASSLRGETQYF.

About this clonotype itself: This beta chain turned up in a library designed for alpha chains; as an off-target read, its abundance says little. This chain uses TRBV12-3 or TRBV12-4 with TRBJ1-2, with D hard to call. The CDR3 spans 11 residues. V was trimmed by 4 bases and J by 3 bases, leaving 3 bases between them. CDR3 coding DNA: TGTGCCAGCAGTTACCACTATGGCTACACCTTC. It translates to CASSYHYGYTF.

This clonotype was counted a few times. Since it is a stray read in a library aimed at alpha chains, this beta chain has a size that is not meaningful. The gene calls are TRBV5-1 and TRBJ2-1; D call uncertain. Trimming removed 0 bases from V and 6 bases from J, with 7 bases in between. The CDR3 is 13 amino acids. In germline, CDR1 is SGHRS, CDR2 YFSETQ. CDR3 in DNA: TGCGCCAGCAGCTTGGCGCCAGCCAATGAGCAGTTCTTC. Translation gives CASSLAPANEQFF.

Concerning this clonotype itself: This beta chain is an unintended read in a library built for alpha chains; its size means little. V gene TRBV18 combines with J gene TRBJ2-1; D gene uncertain. CDR1 is KGHSH and CDR2 is LQKENI in the germline V gene. V lost 4 bases, J lost 4 bases, and 17 bases lay in between. The CDR3 length is 16 residues. The CDR3 region has the DNA TGTGCCAGCTCACGTAAATGGGATGGGATTTACAATGAGCAGTTCTTC. It yields the protein CASSRKWDGIYNEQFF.

This clonotype is labeled large. The size of this beta chain means little, since it is a stray read in a library made for alpha chains. The rearrangement joins TRBV6-6 to TRBJ2-4; 7 bases are a match to TRBD2. Per germline, CDR1 MNHNY and CDR2 SVGAGI (reference sequence). The V and J ends lost 5 bases and 1 base, in that order; junction bases with no gene match: 14. The CDR3 is 18 amino acids. CDR3 DNA: TGTGCCAGCAGTCACCCGGGGGAGGGTCCAAAGGCCAAAAACATTCAGTACTTC. Amino acids: CASSHPGEGPKAKNIQYF.

The table lists this clonotype with a few counts. Since it is a stray read in a library aimed at alpha chains, this beta chain has a size that is not meaningful. The chain employs TRBV20-1 and TRBJ2-7, with D possibly matching TRBD1 (6 bases). CDR1 and CDR2 (germline): DFQATT, SNEGSKA (reference sequence). The V end lost 5 bases, the J end lost 9 bases, and 14 bases lay between the germline ends. There are 11 residues in the CDR3. The CDR3: CSASYEGVQYF. In DNA form, the CDR3 reads TGCAGTGCTTCTTACGAGGGGGTGCAGTACTTC.

A note on this clonotype: The library was prepared for alpha chains; this beta chain is a stray read, so its frequency means little. The V gene is TRBV9, the J gene TRBJ2-1; 9 bases fit TRBD2. V shed 3 bases and J 5 bases; nucleotides not matched to a gene: 6. This CDR3 is 15 amino acids long. Germline V gives CDR1 SGDLS, CDR2 YYNGEE. The CDR3 DNA reads as TGTGCCAGCAGCGCTAGCGGGAAAAGCGACAATGAGCAGTTCTTC. It translates to CASSASGKSDNEQFF.

This clonotype is large in the sample. This beta chain appears as a stray read in a library generated for alpha chains; its size is not informative. The V call is TRBV20-1, the J call TRBJ1-5, with a tentative D call TRBD1 (5 bases). Germline V gene lookup returns CDR1 DFQATT and CDR2 SNEGSKA (reference sequence). V was clipped by 6 bases and J by 0 bases, with 15 bases between them. The CDR3 is 15 residues long. The CDR3 region is CSATMGESSNQPQHF. The CDR3 nucleotides are TGCAGTGCCACTATGGGGGAGAGTAGCAATCAGCCCCAGCATTTT.

Regarding this clonotype: This beta chain slipped into a library made for alpha chains as a stray read, so its size is not meaningful. The rearrangement joins TRBV3-1 to TRBJ2-7; 11 positions agree with TRBD1. The CDR3 totals 14 residues. J gave up 2 bases and V 4 bases, and 1 base lay outside the gene matches. Germline lookup yields CDR1 LGHDT and CDR2 YNNKEL (reference sequence). CDR3 region: CASSRTGGAYEQYF. In nucleotides, the CDR3 is TGTGCCAGCAGCCGGACAGGGGGCGCCTACGAGCAGTACTTC.

This clonotype has just a few counts. Within a library made for alpha chains, this beta chain is off target, and its count is uninformative. V gene TRBV28 combines with J gene TRBJ2-5; D unresolved. Per the germline V gene, CDR1 is MDHEN and CDR2 is SYDVKM. V dropped 5 bases and J dropped 2 bases, with 18 bases sitting between them. The CDR3 length is 16 residues. CDR3 nucleotide sequence: TGTGCCAGCAGTGGTCTCAAACGCGCCAGACAAGAGACCCAGTACTTC. Its translation: CASSGLKRARQETQYF. Complete variable domain (other parts from reference TRBV28 and TRBJ2-5): DVKVTQSSRYLVKRTGEKVFLECVQDMDHENMFWYRQDPGLGLRLIYFSYDVKMKEKGDIPEGYSVSREKKERFSLILESASTNQTSMYLCASSGLKRARQETQYFGPGTRLLVL.

This clonotype was observed a few times. This beta chain is a stray read from a library made for alpha chains; its abundance is not meaningful. The chain has TRBV7-2 and TRBJ2-7; TRBD1 or TRBD2 may be the D gene (5 bases each). The germline V gene encodes CDR1 SGHTA and CDR2 FQGNSA. The CDR3 is 12 residues long. V lost 5 bases to trimming and J lost 3 bases, with 8 bases between them. The CDR3 protein is CASSEGFYEQYF. CDR3 sequence (DNA): TGTGCCAGCAGCGAGGGGTTCTACGAGCAGTACTTC. Drawing the rest from reference TRBV7-2 and TRBJ2-7, the complete variable domain is GAGVSQSPSNKVTEKGKDVELRCDPISGHTALYWYRQSLGQGLEFLIYFQGNSAPDKSGLPSDRFSAERTGGSVSTLTIQRTQQEDSAVYLCASSEGFYEQYFGPGTRLTVT.